What follows is one TCR beta chain and its context. Antigen specificity is unknown. Germline assignment: CDR1 MGHDK and CDR2 SYGVNS. The CDR3 covers 17 residues. The V end lost 4 bases, the J end lost 0 bases, and 16 bases lay between the germline ends. The PCR contained 60 Vbeta and 13 Jbeta primers. The table came from immunoSEQ multiplex PCR; TCRdb's copy has only in-frame clones and leaves some out. In the table there are tens of thousands of clones, 74% of which are singletons. The sample belongs to a study of cytomegalovirus exposure and HLA in healthy donors. Study findings and constraints: Upon later analysis, HLA-associated TCR beta chains proved more clonally expanded than other, equally common chains. One later analysis reportedly identified an Asian-associated ancestry cluster that showed fewer N-insertions than the roughly 700-donor mean. Across all donors, roughly uniform sequencing depth was an assumption of the presence/absence analyses. Being productive about 90% or about 30% of the time was typical of most TCR beta V segments in an earlier analysis.

The source material was PBMCs. The TCR comes from a human donor in good health. This chain joins TRBV25-1 and TRBJ2-1; D might be TRBD1 (6 bases). The CDR3 sequence is CASSGGRLGASYNEQFF. The CDR3 DNA reads as TGTGCCAGCAGTGGGGGACGTTTGGGGGCCTCCTACAATGAGCAGTTCTTC.